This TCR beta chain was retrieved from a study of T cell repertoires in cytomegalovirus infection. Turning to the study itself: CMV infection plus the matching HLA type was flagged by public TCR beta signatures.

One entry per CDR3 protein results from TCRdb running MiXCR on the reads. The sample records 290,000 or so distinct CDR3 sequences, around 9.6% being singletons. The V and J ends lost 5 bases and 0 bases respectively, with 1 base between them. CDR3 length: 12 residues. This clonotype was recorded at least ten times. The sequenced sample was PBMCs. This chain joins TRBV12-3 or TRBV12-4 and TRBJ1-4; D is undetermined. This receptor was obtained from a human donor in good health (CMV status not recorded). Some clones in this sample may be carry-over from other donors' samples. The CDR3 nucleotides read TGTGCCAGCAGTCCAACTAATGAAAAACTGTTTTTT. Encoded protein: CASSPTNEKLFF.